These 22 T cell receptor beta chains originate from one sample sequenced in a study of T cell responses to AZD1222 COVID-19 vaccine. Sequencing was performed with immunoSEQ multiplex PCR; in TCRdb, only in-frame clones are kept and a portion is missing. The repertoire holds some 200,000 clones, with over 85% as singletons. The sequencing here drew on peripheral blood, taken 28 days after the second AZD1222 dose. The receptor source for this set is an adult who received the AZD1222 COVID-19 vaccine.

V gene TRBV12-3 or TRBV12-4 combines with J gene TRBJ2-5; D unclear. The CDR3 sequence is 13 residues long. The V gene lost 6 bases and the J gene lost 0 bases, with 8 bases spanning the gap. CDR3 region: CASSRHHQETQYF. Written as DNA, the CDR3 is TGTGCCAGCAGCCGACATCACCAAGAGACCCAGTACTTC.

The chain couples TRBV5-1 to TRBJ1-1; possibly TRBD1 for D (6 bases). The germline V gene has CDR1 SGHRS and CDR2 YFSETQ. The CDR3 length is 15 residues. Trimming took off 2 bases at V and 5 bases at J, with 16 bases between the two ends. CDR3 protein: CASSFNRVKGTEAFF. The CDR3 DNA follows: TGCGCCAGCAGCTTCAACAGGGTTAAGGGAACTGAAGCTTTCTTT.

This chain joins TRBV28 and TRBJ2-1; D may be TRBD2 (5 bases). The CDR3 consists of 15 residues. CDR1 MDHEN and CDR2 SYDVKM come from the germline V gene. Trimming cost V 1 base and J 8 bases, with 15 bases left between them. The CDR3 is CASSLFGSGRDEQFF. DNA of the CDR3: TGTGCCAGCAGTTTATTTGGGAGTGGGCGGGATGAGCAGTTCTTC.

V and J are TRBV10-3 and TRBJ2-5; no reliable D call. Deletions cut 5 bases from V and 0 bases from J, with 1 base between. Germline CDR1 ENHRY, CDR2 SYGVKD. This CDR3 spans 11 amino acids. The CDR3 loop is CAISNQETQYF. CDR3 in DNA: TGTGCCATCAGTAACCAAGAGACCCAGTACTTC.

This clone was counted a single time. The rearrangement links TRBV10-3 to TRBJ2-3, with D possibly matching TRBD1 (6 bases). Germline-derived CDR1 and CDR2 are ENHRY and SYGVKD. Trimming removed 4 bases from V and 2 bases from J, with 10 bases in between. There are 14 residues in the CDR3. CDR3 loop: CAISGRGHTDTQYF. Here the CDR3 DNA reads TGTGCCATCAGTGGTCGGGGACACACAGATACGCAGTATTTT.

CDR3 bases: TGTGCCAGCAGTCACAGGGTTGAGGATCAGCCCCAGCATTTT. Amino acids: CASSHRVEDQPQHF. The gene calls are TRBV6-2 or TRBV6-3 and TRBJ1-5; D possibly corresponds to TRBD1 (6 bases). CDR1 MNHEY and CDR2 SVGEGT come from the germline V gene. This CDR3 contains 14 residues. The ends were cut back, 5 bases at V and 5 bases at J, with 13 bases in the middle.

The chain recombines TRBV24-1 with TRBJ2-3; D may be TRBD2 (5 bases). CDR3 length: 14 residues. V dropped 3 bases and J dropped 2 bases, with 8 bases sitting between them. Germline CDR1 and CDR2: KGHDR and SFDVKD. The CDR3 DNA sequence: TGTGCCACCAGTGATGCGGGCCTCACAGATACGCAGTATTTT. Translating gives CATSDAGLTDTQYF.

This chain uses TRBV7-9 with TRBJ1-2, with D unclear. The CDR3 loop spans 13 amino acids. Trimming took 4 bases from V and 12 from J, leaving 18 bases between them. In germline, CDR1 is SEHNR, CDR2 FQNEAQ (reference sequence). The CDR3 DNA is TGTGCCAGCAGCTCCGGGAATGGAAGGAGAAACACCTTC. It codes for CASSSGNGRRNTF.

This chain uses TRBV29-1 with TRBJ2-2; D is ambiguous. The length of the CDR3 is 13 residues. The V gene's germline CDR1 is SQVTM and CDR2 ANQGSEA. Trimming took 7 bases from V and 4 from J, leaving 13 bases between them. The DNA for the CDR3 is TGCAGCGGAGACCTCCTCGGCACCGGGGAGCTGTTTTTT. Amino acid sequence: CSGDLLGTGELFF.

The V gene is TRBV6-1, the J gene TRBJ1-2; D perhaps matches TRBD1 (5 bases). Per germline, CDR1 MNHNS and CDR2 SASEGT. Trimming left V 2 bases short and J 8 bases short, with 21 bases between. This CDR3 has 16 amino acids. This CDR3 is CASSESLAGSWGGYTF. CDR3 in DNA: TGTGCCAGCAGTGAATCCTTGGCAGGTTCATGGGGCGGCTACACCTTC.

This chain connects TRBV5-1 to TRBJ1-1, with no clear D. With 3 bases removed from V and 5 bases from J, the gap between germline ends came to 17 bases. Germline V gene sequence: CDR1 SGHRS, CDR2 YFSETQ. The CDR3 is made up of 15 amino acids. The CDR3: CASSSLAEGGTEAFF. The CDR3 DNA reads TGCGCCAGCAGCTCCCTTGCGGAGGGTGGGACTGAAGCTTTCTTT. The whole variable domain, filled in from reference TRBV5-1 and TRBJ1-1, reads KAGVTQTPRYLIKTRGQQVTLSCSPISGHRSVSWYQQTPGQGLQFLFEYFSETQRNKGNFPGRFSGRQFSNSRSEMNVSTLELGDSALYLCASSSLAEGGTEAFFGQGTRLTVV.

V gene TRBV7-9 combines with J gene TRBJ1-2, with a possible D match to TRBD1 (5 bases). The germline V gene encodes CDR1 SEHNR and CDR2 FQNEAQ (reference sequence). Between the trimmed V and J ends, which lost 4 bases and 8 bases, there was a span of 8 bases. The CDR3 totals 11 residues. CDR3 in amino acids: CASSYRNGYTF. The CDR3 nucleotides read TGTGCCAGCAGCTACAGGAACGGCTACACCTTC.

The rearrangement uses TRBV20-1 and TRBJ1-1; D is uncertain. Germline V gene data show CDR1 as DFQATT and CDR2 as SNEGSKA (reference sequence). V lost 6 bases and J 2 bases, leaving 7 bases between the germline ends. The CDR3 runs to 11 residues. CDR3 protein: CSAYVNTEAFF. The CDR3 nucleotides read TGCAGTGCCTACGTTAACACTGAAGCTTTCTTT.

The chain has TRBV7-6 and TRBJ1-4; 11 nucleotides match TRBD1. V dropped 4 bases and J dropped 7; count of bases not matched to a gene: 14. This CDR3 spans 18 amino acids. CDR1 is SGHVS and CDR2 is FNYEAQ in the germline V gene. The CDR3 sequence: CASSSPGQGVLGGEKLFF. The CDR3 bases are TGTGCCAGCAGCTCCCCGGGACAGGGGGTATTGGGGGGTGAAAAACTGTTTTTT.

The rearrangement joins TRBV19 to TRBJ2-1; D not certain. V lost 6 bases to trimming and J lost 0 bases, with 12 bases between them. This CDR3 spans 15 amino acids. Germline-derived CDR1 and CDR2 are LNHDA and SQIVND (reference sequence). This CDR3 is CASSPELSSYNEQFF. The CDR3 nucleotides read TGTGCCAGTAGCCCTGAGTTAAGCTCCTACAATGAGCAGTTCTTC.

This chain joins TRBV10-1 and TRBJ1-2; TRBD1 is a possible D gene (5 bases). The V end was cut by 4 bases, the J end by 3 bases, with 9 bases between. The CDR3 loop spans 13 amino acids. Germline CDR1 reads WNHNN; CDR2 reads SYGVQD (reference sequence). CDR3 loop: CASSGTGDYGYTF. In DNA, the CDR3 is TGCGCCAGCAGTGGGACGGGGGACTATGGCTACACCTTC.

As to this clone: At the DNA level, this CDR3 is encoded by other sequences in the same sample as well. DNA for the CDR3: TGTGCCAGCAGTTTTGGTCTGAACACTGAAGCTTTCTTT. This encodes CASSFGLNTEAFF. The J gene is TRBJ1-1, the V gene TRBV12-3 or TRBV12-4, with unresolved D. V shed 3 bases and J shed 0 bases, with 5 bases lying between them. The CDR3 consists of 13 residues.

This CDR3 reads CATSSRANALLGNQPQHF. The CDR3 nucleotides read TGTGCCACCAGCTCCCGGGCCAATGCTCTACTGGGCAATCAGCCCCAGCATTTT. The chain uses TRBV15 and TRBJ1-5; D is undetermined. Germline V lookup: CDR1 LNHNV, CDR2 YYDKDF (reference sequence). CDR3 length: 18 residues. V was trimmed by 5 bases and J by 2 bases, leaving 22 bases between them.

V is TRBV5-1 and J is TRBJ1-1; unclear D gene. The CDR3 has 14 residues. Germline loops: CDR1 SGHRS, CDR2 YFSETQ. Trimming pared 1 base from V and 5 bases from J, leaving 12 bases between. Here the CDR3 DNA reads TGCGCCAGCAGCTTGTCTTCTAGAGGGACTGAAGCTTTCTTT. Protein: CASSLSSRGTEAFF.

The gene calls are TRBV15 and TRBJ1-5; the match to TRBD1 covers 11 bases. The CDR3 sequence is 14 residues long. V lost 8 bases to trimming and J lost 5 bases; unmatched junction nucleotides: 5. Germline values: CDR1 LNHNV, CDR2 YYDKDF (reference sequence). The CDR3: CATGPGQGDQPQHF. CDR3 nucleotide sequence: TGTGCCACCGGACCGGGACAGGGGGATCAGCCCCAGCATTTT. Variable domain in full (rest from reference TRBV15 and TRBJ1-5): DAMVIQNPRYQVTQFGKPVTLSCSQTLNHNVMYWYQQKSSQAPKLLFHYYDKDFNNEADTPDNFQSRRPNTSFCFLDIRSPGLGDTAMYLCATGPGQGDQPQHFGDGTRLSIL.

V is TRBV5-1 and J is TRBJ2-1, with 9 bases lining up with TRBD1. V shed 0 bases and J 4 bases; nucleotides not matched to a gene: 11. Germline V gene sequence: CDR1 SGHRS, CDR2 YFSETQ. This CDR3 is built from 18 residues. In DNA, the CDR3 is TGCGCCAGCAGCTTGGCCCCGGGACAGGGATCTTTTTACAATGAGCAGTTCTTC. Amino acid sequence: CASSLAPGQGSFYNEQFF.

The chain combines TRBV27 with TRBJ1-4; TRBD1 aligns across 9 bases. V shed 5 bases and J 8 bases; nucleotides not matched to a gene: 6. This CDR3 is built from 14 residues. Germline V gene lookup returns CDR1 MNHEY and CDR2 SMNVEV (reference sequence). This CDR3 reads CASSGTGKREKLFF. CDR3 DNA: TGTGCCAGCAGTGGGACAGGGAAGCGGGAAAAACTGTTTTTT.